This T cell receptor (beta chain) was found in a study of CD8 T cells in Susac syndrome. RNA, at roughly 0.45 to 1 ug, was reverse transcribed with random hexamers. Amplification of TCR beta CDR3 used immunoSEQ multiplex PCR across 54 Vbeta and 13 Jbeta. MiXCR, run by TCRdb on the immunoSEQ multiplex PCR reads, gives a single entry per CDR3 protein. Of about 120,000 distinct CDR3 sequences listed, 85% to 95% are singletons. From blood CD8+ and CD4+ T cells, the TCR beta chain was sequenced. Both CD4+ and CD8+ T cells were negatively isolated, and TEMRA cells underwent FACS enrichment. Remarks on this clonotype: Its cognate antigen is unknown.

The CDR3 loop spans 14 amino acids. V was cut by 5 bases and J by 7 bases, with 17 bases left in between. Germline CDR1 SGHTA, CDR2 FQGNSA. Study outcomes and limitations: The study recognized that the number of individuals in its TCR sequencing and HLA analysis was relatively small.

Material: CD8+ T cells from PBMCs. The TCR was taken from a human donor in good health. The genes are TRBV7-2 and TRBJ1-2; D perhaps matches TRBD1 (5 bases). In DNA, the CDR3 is TGTGCCAGCAGCGTCATGGGCCTCGGGGGTGGCTACACCTTC. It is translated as CASSVMGLGGGYTF.